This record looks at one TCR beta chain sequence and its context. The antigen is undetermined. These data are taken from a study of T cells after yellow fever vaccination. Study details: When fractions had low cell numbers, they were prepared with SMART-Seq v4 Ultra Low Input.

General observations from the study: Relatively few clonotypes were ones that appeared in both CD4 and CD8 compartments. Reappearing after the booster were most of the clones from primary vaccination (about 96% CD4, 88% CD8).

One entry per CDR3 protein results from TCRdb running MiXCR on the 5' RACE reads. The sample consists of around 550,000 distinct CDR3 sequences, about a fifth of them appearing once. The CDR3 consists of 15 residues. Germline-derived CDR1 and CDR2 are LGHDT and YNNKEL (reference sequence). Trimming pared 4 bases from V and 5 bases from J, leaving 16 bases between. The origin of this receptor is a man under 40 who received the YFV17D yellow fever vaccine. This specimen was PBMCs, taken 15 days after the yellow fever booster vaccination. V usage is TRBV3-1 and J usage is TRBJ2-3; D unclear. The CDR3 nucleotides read TGTGCCAGCAGCCCCACTACCCTCCAGGTAGATACGCAGTATTTT. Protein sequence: CASSPTTLQVDTQYF.